Sequencing of this TCR beta chain was carried out in a study of human T cells and chemical hapten exposure. At the level of the study: Patch tests applied 0.01% DPC to the upper back, read at 6 days. Per-sample TCR yield variation was attributed mainly to small pooled library volume differences.

About this clonotype: No antigen is known for it.

The germline CDR1 and CDR2 sequences are SGHRS and YFSETQ. The CDR3 is made up of 16 amino acids. J gave up 4 bases and V 1 base, and 6 bases lay outside the gene matches. Sample time point: patch test 1, 2 weeks after DPC sensitization. Sample treatment: therapeutic diphenylcyclopropenone sensitization with weekly scalp DPC. General study results and limits: It should be noted that donors had alopecia, so their immune response may differ from healthy people's. TCRs at high frequency, those above 1 in 1000, did not change with DPC sensitization.

TCRdb fed the RACE reads into MiXCR, producing one record per CDR3 protein. The sample has approximately 350,000 distinct CDR3 sequences; around 7% are singletons. The source of this sequence is a woman under 30 with alopecia areata. Some clones in this sample may be carry-over from other donors' samples. The sample consisted of whole blood, taken in connection with sensitization to the hapten diphenylcyclopropenone (DPC). The genes are TRBV5-1 and TRBJ2-2; 8 bases are a match to TRBD2. The CDR3 protein is CASSLRLAGVTGELFF. CDR3 nucleotides: TGCGCCAGCAGCTTGAGGCTAGCGGGCGTCACCGGGGAGCTGTTTTTT.